This TCR beta chain originates from a study of tumor-infiltrating lymphocytes in primary liver carcinoma. Study in general: The patient group consisted of men and women aged 30 to 69 years. Tumors, staged T1-T3 N0M0, spanned about 4 to 10 cm. Study-wide findings and caveats: The study used bulk unsorted samples and so did not compare CD4+ and CD8+ repertoires.

Unsorted whole blood supplied the blood RNA, and germline DNA was isolated too. Donors were untreated and chronically infected with HBV. A constant-region primer primed TCR beta cDNA synthesis from about 550 ng of total RNA. Three nested multiplex PCR rounds, a slightly modified ARM-PCR, produced the libraries for TCR beta. The two initial PCR rounds, approximately 10 cycles each, used TRBV1-TRBV30 forward and C-beta reverse primers. TCRdb ran MiXCR on the multiplex PCR reads and lists one entry per CDR3 protein. The sample has 200,000 or so distinct CDR3 sequences, about 65% seen once; the top ten hold roughly 6.8%. The germline V and J ends were trimmed by 4 bases and 0 bases, with 14 bases remaining between them. The CDR3 has 16 residues. Germline CDR1 SGHRS, CDR2 YFSETQ. On this clonotype: Its antigen is not identified.

This chain uses TRBV5-1 with TRBJ1-3; D is possibly TRBD1 (5 bases). The source material was peripheral blood. The receptor comes from a woman aged 55-70 years with primary liver carcinoma and hepatitis B virus infection. In nucleotides, the CDR3 is TGCGCCAGCAGCGCCAAATCAGACAGCTCTGGAAACACCATATATTTT. Translated, it gives CASSAKSDSSGNTIYF.